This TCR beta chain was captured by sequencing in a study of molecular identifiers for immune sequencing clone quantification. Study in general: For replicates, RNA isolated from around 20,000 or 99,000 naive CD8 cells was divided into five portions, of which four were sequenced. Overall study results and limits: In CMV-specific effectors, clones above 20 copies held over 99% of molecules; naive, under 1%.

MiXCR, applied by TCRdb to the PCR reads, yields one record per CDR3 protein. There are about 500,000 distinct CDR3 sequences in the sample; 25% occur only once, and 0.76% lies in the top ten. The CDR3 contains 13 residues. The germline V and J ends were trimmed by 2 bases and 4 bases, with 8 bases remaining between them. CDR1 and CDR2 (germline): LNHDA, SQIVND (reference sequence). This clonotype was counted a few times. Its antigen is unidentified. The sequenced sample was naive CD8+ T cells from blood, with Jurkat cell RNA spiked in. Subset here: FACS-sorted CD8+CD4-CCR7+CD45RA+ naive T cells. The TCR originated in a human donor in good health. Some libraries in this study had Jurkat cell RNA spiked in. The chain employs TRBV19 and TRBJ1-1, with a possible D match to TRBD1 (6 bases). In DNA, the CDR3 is TGTGCCAGTAGTATATGGGGGGCCACTGAAGCTTTCTTT. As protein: CASSIWGATEAFF.